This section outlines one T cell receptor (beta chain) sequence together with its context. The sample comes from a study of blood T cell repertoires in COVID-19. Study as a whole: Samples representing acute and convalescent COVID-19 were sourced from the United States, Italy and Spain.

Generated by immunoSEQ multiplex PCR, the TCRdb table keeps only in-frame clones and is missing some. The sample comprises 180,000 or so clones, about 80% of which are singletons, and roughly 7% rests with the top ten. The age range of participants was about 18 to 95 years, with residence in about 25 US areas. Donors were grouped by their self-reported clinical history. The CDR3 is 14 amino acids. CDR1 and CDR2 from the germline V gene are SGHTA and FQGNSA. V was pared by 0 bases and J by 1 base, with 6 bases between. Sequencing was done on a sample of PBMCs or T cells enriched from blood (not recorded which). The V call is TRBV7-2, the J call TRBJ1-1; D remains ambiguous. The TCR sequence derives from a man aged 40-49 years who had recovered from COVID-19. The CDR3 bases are TGTGCCAGCAGCTTAGCTTACTCGAACACTGAAGCTTTCTTT. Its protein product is CASSLAYSNTEAFF.